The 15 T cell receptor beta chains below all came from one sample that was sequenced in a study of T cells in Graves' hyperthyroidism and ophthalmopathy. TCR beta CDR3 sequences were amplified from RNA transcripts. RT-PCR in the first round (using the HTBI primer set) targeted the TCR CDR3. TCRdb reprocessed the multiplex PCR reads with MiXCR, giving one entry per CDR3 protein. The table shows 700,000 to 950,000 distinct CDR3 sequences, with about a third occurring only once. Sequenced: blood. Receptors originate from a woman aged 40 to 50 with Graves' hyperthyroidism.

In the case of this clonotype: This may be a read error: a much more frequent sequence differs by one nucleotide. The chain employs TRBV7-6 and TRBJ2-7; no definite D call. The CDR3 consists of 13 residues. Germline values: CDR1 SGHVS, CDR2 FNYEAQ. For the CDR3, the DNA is TGTGCCGGCAGCTTATCGGCGATTATTGAGCAGTACTTC. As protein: CAGSLSAIIEQYF.

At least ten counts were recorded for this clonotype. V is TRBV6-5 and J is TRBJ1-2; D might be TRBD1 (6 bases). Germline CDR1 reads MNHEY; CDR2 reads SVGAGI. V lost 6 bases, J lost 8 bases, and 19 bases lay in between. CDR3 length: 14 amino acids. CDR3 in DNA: TGTGCCAGCAGGATTACCACAGGGATTGAGGGCTACACCTTC. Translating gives CASRITTGIEGYTF.

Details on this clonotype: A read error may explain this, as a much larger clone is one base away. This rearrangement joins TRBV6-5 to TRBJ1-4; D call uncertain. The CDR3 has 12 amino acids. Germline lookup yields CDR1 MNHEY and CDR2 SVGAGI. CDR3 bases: TGTGCCAGCTACGGAGAGAATGAAGAACTGTTTTTT. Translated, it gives CASYGENEELFF.

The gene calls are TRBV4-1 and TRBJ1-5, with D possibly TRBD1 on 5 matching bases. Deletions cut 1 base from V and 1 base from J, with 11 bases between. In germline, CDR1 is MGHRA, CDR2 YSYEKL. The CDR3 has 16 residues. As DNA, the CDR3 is TGCGCCAGCAGCCAAGTTGGGGGTTTGAGCAATCAGCCCCAGCATTTT. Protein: CASSQVGGLSNQPQHF.

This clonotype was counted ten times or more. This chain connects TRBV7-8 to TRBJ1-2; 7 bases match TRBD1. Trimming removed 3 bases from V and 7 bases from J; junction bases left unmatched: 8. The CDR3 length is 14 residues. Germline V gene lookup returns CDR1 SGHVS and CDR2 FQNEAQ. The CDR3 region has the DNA TGTGCCAGCAGCTTGTTACAGGGGCAGACTGGCTACACCTTC. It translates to CASSLLQGQTGYTF.

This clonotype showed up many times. The CDR3 nucleotides read TGCAGTGCTAAAGGAGGACAGGGTTGGGTTGAAAAACTGTTTTTT. Translation: CSAKGGQGWVEKLFF. The rearrangement links TRBV20-1 to TRBJ1-4; 8 nucleotides agree with TRBD1. Per germline, CDR1 DFQATT and CDR2 SNEGSKA (reference sequence). CDR3 length: 15 amino acids. With V trimmed by 4 bases and J by 7 bases, 11 bases remained unmatched.

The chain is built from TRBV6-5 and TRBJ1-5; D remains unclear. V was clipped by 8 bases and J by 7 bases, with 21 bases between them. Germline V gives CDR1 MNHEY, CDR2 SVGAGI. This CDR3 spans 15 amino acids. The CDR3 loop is CASRMTAVSWQPQHF. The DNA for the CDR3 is TGTGCCAGCCGAATGACGGCGGTGTCTTGGCAGCCCCAGCATTTT.

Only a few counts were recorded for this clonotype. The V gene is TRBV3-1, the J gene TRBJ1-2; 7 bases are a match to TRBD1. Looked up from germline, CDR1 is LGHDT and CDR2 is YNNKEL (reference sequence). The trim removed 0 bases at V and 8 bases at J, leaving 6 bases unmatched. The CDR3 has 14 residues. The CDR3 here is CASSQDQGVGGYTF. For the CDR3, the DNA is TGTGCCAGCAGCCAAGACCAGGGGGTAGGAGGCTACACCTTC.

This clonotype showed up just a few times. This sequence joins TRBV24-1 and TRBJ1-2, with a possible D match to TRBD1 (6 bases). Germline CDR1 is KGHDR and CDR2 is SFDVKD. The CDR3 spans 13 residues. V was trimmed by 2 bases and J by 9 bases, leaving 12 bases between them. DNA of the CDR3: TGTGCCACCAGTGATTCGGGGGCACTCAGCTACACCTTC. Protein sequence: CATSDSGALSYTF.

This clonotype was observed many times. The chain's CDR3 is CASSAPGLAGVDETQYF. The CDR3 nucleotides are TGCGCCAGCAGTGCCCCGGGACTAGCGGGAGTAGATGAGACCCAGTACTTC. The chain has TRBV10-2 and TRBJ2-5, with 14 bases aligning to TRBD2. V trimming: 4 bases; J trimming: 5 bases; junction bases outside the gene matches: 9. Germline CDR1 WSHSY, CDR2 SAAADI. This CDR3 is built from 17 residues.

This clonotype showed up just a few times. The CDR3 DNA reads TGTGCCAGCAGCTTACCAACTAGCGGGGTCCAAGAGACCCAGTACTTC. Its protein is CASSLPTSGVQETQYF. The rearrangement links TRBV11-2 to TRBJ2-5; 10 positions match TRBD2. CDR3 length: 16 amino acids. V was clipped by 2 bases and J by 1 base; unmatched bases: 4. CDR1 and CDR2 from the germline V gene are SGHAT and FQNNGV.

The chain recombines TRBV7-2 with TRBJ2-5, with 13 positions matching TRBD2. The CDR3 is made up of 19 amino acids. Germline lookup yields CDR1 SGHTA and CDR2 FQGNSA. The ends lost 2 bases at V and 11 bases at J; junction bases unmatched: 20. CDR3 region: CASSLFPQGLAGTTDTQYF. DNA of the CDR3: TGTGCCAGCAGCTTATTCCCCCAGGGACTAGCGGGGACCACAGATACGCAGTACTTC.

The CDR3 loop is CASSSTSGRIYEQYF. CDR3 DNA: TGTGCCAGCAGCTCGACTAGCGGGAGGATCTACGAGCAGTACTTC. V gene TRBV7-2 combines with J gene TRBJ2-7; 13 bases are a match to TRBD2. Germline-derived CDR1 and CDR2 are SGHTA and FQGNSA. J gave up 3 bases and V 4 bases, and 3 bases lay outside the gene matches. This CDR3 is built from 15 residues.

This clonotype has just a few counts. The CDR3 sequence: CSAGGLQGAKPQHF. The CDR3 DNA is TGCAGTGCTGGGGGATTACAGGGGGCGAAGCCCCAGCATTTT. This rearrangement joins TRBV20-1 to TRBJ1-5; 9 bases agree with TRBD1. Trimming cost V 5 bases and J 8 bases; bases outside gene matches: 10. Germline V gives CDR1 DFQATT, CDR2 SNEGSKA (reference sequence). The CDR3 has 14 residues.

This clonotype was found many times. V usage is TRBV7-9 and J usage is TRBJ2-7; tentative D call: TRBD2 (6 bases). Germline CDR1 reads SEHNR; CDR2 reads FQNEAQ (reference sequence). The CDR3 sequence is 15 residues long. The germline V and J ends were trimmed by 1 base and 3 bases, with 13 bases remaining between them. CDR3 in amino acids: CASSLGPGTDYEQYF. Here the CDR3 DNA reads TGTGCCAGCAGCTTAGGTCCTGGGACTGACTACGAGCAGTACTTC. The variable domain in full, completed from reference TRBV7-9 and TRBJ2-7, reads DTGVSQNPRHKITKRGQNVTFRCDPISEHNRLYWYRQTLGQGPEFLTYFQNEAQLEKSRLLSDRFSAERPKGSFSTLEIQRTEQGDSAMYLCASSLGPGTDYEQYFGPGTRLTVT.